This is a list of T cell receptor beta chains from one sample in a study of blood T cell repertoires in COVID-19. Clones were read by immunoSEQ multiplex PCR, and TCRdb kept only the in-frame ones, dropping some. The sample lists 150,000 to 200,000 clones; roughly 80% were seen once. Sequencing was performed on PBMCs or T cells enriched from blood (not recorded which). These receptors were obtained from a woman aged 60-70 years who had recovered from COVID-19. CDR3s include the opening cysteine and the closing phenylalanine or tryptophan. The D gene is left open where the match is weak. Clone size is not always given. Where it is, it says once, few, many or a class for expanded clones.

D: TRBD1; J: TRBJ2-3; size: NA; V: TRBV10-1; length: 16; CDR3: CASSEGLAGGTDTQYF; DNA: TGCGCCAGCAGTGAAGGATTGGCAGGGGGTACAGATACGCAGTATTTT
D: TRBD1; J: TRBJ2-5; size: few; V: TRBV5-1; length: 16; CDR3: CASSFNQGARGETQYF; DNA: TGCGCCAGCAGCTTTAACCAGGGGGCGAGAGGGGAGACCCAGTACTTC
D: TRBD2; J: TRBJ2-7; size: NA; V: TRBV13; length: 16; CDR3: CASSQIPGLAGGEQYF; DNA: TGTGCCAGCAGCCAAATCCCGGGACTAGCGGGGGGGGAGCAGTACTTC
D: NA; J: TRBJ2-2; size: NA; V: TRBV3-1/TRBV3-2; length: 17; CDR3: CASSPPRWLGRTGELFF; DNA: TGTGCCAGCAGCCCGCCCCGATGGCTAGGCCGGACCGGGGAGCTGTTTTTT
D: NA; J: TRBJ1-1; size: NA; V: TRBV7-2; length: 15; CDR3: CASSPTDGPNTEAFF; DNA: TGTGCCAGCAGCCCGACTGACGGTCCGAACACTGAAGCTTTCTTT
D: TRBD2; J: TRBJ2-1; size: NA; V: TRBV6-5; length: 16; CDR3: CASSFSGGTAYNEQFF; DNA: TGTGCCAGCAGTTTTAGCGGGGGCACCGCCTACAATGAGCAGTTCTTC
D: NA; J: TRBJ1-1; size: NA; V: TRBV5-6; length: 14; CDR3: CASSRRGANTEAFF; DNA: TGTGCCAGCAGCCGCCGGGGAGCTAACACTGAAGCTTTCTTT
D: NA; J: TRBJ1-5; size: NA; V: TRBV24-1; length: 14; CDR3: CATGPRGWDQPQHF; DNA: TGTGCCACCGGCCCCCGCGGATGGGATCAGCCCCAGCATTTT
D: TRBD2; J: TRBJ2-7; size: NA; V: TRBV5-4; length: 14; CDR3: CASSWSSGGYEQYF; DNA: TGTGCCAGCAGCTGGTCTAGCGGGGGCTACGAGCAGTACTTC
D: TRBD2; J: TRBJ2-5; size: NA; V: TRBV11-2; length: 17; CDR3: CASSGGTSGGYQETQYF; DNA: TGTGCCAGCAGCGGTGGGACTAGCGGGGGGTACCAAGAGACCCAGTACTTC
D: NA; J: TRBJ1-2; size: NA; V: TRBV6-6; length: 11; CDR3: CASSPDSGYTF; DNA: TGTGCCAGCAGCCCCGACAGTGGCTACACCTTC
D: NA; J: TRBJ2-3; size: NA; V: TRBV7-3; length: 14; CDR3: CASSGTATGKTQYF; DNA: TGTGCCAGCAGCGGGACGGCAACAGGGAAAACGCAGTATTTT
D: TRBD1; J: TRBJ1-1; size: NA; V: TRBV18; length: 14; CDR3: CASSHSTGATEAFF; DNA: TGTGCCAGCTCCCACAGCACAGGGGCTACTGAAGCTTTCTTT
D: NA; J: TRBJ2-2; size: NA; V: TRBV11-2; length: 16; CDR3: CASSLDRPGNTGELFF; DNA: TGTGCCAGCAGCTTAGATCGGCCGGGGAACACCGGGGAGCTGTTTTTT
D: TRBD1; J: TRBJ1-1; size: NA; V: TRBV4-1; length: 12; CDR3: CASSGTGRLAFF; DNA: TGCGCCAGCTCCGGGACAGGAAGGTTAGCTTTCTTT
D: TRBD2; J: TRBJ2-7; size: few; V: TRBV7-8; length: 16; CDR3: CASSQRLAGINYEQYF; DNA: TGTGCCAGCAGCCAGCGACTAGCGGGGATCAACTACGAGCAGTACTTC
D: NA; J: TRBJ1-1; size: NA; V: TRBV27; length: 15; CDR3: CASSFRQRVNTEAFF; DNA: TGTGCCAGCAGTTTTAGACAGAGAGTGAACACTGAAGCTTTCTTT
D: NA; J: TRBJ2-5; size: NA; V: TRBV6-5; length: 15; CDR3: CASRPLTGSAETQYF; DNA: TGTGCCAGCAGACCCCTGACAGGTTCTGCGGAGACCCAGTACTTC
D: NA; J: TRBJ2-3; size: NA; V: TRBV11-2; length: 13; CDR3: CASSTRGEATQYF; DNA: TGTGCCAGCAGCACCAGGGGAGAGGCTACGCAGTATTTT
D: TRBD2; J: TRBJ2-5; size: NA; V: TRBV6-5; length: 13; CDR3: CAIRTSGQETQYF; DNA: TGTGCCATCCGGACTAGCGGGCAGGAGACCCAGTACTTC
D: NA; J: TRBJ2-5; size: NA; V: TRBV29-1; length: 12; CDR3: CSVGQNQETQYF; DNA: TGCAGCGTAGGACAGAACCAAGAGACCCAGTACTTC
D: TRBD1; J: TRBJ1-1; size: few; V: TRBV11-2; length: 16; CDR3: CASSSTGIQLNTEAFF; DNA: TGTGCCAGCAGCTCGACAGGGATCCAATTGAACACTGAAGCTTTCTTT
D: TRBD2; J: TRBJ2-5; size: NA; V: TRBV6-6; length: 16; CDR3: CASSLGLAGVRETQYF; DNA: TGTGCCAGCAGTTTGGGACTAGCGGGGGTCCGTGAGACCCAGTACTTC
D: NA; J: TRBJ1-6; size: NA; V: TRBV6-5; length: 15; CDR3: CASPGASSYNSPLHF; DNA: TGTGCCAGCCCCGGTGCAAGCTCCTATAATTCACCCCTCCACTTT
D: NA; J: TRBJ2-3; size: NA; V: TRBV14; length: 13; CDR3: CASSYITTDTQYF; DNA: TGTGCCAGCAGCTACATAACCACAGATACGCAGTATTTT
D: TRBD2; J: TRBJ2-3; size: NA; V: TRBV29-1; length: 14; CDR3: CSDSASGVTDTQYF; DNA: TGCAGCGACTCGGCTAGCGGGGTCACAGATACGCAGTATTTT
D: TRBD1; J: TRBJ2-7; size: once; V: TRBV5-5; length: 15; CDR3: CASSFLRDRAYEQYF; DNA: TGTGCCAGCAGCTTCCTCCGGGACAGGGCGTACGAGCAGTACTTC
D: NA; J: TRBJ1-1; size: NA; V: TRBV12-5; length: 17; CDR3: CASGLAMGADGLTEAFF; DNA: TGTGCTAGTGGTTTGGCAATGGGGGCGGATGGTTTGACTGAAGCTTTCTTT
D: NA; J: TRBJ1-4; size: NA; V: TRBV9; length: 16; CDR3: CASSPHGGIQTEKLFF; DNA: TGTGCCAGCAGCCCCCACGGGGGAATACAGACTGAAAAACTGTTTTTT
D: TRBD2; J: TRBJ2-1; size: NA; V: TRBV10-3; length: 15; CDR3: CAISDTTSGDNEQFF; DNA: TGTGCCATCAGTGATACGACTAGCGGGGATAATGAGCAGTTCTTC
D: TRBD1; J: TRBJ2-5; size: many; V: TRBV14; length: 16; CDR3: CASSQGTGGMWETQYF; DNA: TGTGCCAGCAGCCAAGGGACAGGGGGAATGTGGGAGACCCAGTACTTC
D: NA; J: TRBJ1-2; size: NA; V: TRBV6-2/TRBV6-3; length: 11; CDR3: CASSTVNGYTF; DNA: TGTGCCAGCAGCACAGTGAACGGCTACACCTTC
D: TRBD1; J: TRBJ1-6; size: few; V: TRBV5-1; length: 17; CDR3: CASSLEGQTGPNSPLHF; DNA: TGCGCCAGCAGCTTGGAGGGACAGACAGGTCCCAATTCACCCCTCCACTTT